Listed here are 3 T cell receptor beta chains from one sample, sequenced in a study of CD8 T cells in ankylosing spondylitis listed by TCRdb under 2017. The library was built by means of 5' RACE. Sequencing took place on an Illumina HiSeq 2500. TCRdb itself trimmed the public reads at Q25 with fastp, ran MiXCR and retained productive beta chains. Rows merge per CDR3 protein into single entries with the most common DNA and genes. A total of about 140,000 distinct CDR3 sequences appear in this sample, roughly a third of them only once. The top ten hold 5.5% to 7.5% of the sample. Sequenced: synovial fluid, either unsorted or a sorted T cell fraction (not recorded which). The receptors come from a male donor with ankylosing spondylitis.

This clonotype rates as medium-sized. The chain recombines TRBV29-1 with TRBJ2-3, with D perhaps matching TRBD1 or TRBD2 (5 bases each). The CDR3 is 11 amino acids. Trimming shortened V by 7 bases and J by 2 bases, and 7 bases separated the two germline ends. Germline V lookup: CDR1 SQVTM, CDR2 ANQGSEA. CDR3 in amino acids: CSGGTTDTQYF. CDR3 nucleotide sequence: TGCAGCGGGGGGACCACAGATACGCAGTATTTT.

V gene TRBV7-2 combines with J gene TRBJ1-1; D is unclear. The CDR3 length is 13 residues. CDR1 SGHTA and CDR2 FQGNSA come from the germline V gene. Trimming took 5 bases from V and 0 from J, leaving 7 bases between them. The CDR3 DNA follows: TGTGCCAGCAGCGCCAACCTGAACACTGAAGCTTTCTTT. It translates to CASSANLNTEAFF.

V usage is TRBV28 and J usage is TRBJ2-6; D may be TRBD2 (5 bases). V was shortened by 7 bases and J by 3 bases, with 19 bases between the two germline ends. The V gene's germline CDR1 is MDHEN and CDR2 SYDVKM. The CDR3 is 17 residues long. This CDR3 reads CASTAPRTGGGANVLTF. The CDR3 nucleotides read TGTGCCAGCACCGCCCCCCGGACTGGCGGTGGGGCCAACGTCCTGACTTTC.